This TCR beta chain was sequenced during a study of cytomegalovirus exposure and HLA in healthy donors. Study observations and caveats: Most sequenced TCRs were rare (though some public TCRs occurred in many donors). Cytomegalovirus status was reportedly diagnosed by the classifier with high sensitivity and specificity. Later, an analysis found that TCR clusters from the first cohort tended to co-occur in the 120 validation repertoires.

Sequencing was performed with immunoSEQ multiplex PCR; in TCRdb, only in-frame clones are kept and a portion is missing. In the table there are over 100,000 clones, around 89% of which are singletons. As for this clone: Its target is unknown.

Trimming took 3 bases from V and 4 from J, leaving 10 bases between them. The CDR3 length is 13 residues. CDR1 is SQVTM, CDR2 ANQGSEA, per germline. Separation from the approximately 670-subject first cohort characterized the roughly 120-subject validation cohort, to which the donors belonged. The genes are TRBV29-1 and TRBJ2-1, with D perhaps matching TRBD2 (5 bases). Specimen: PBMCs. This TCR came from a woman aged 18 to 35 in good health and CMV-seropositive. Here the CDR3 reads CSVETLAYNEQFF. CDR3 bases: TGCAGCGTTGAGACCCTAGCTTACAATGAGCAGTTCTTC.